This T cell receptor beta chain was sequenced in a study of T cell responses to AZD1222 COVID-19 vaccine. Findings and caveats of the study: Variant regions that are unmutated are reportedly the target of nearly half of spike-specific TCRs.

Turning to this clone: Antigen specificity is unknown.

With 0 bases removed from V and 2 bases from J, the gap between germline ends came to 15 bases. This CDR3 comprises 17 residues. The germline gives CDR1 LGHNA, CDR2 YNFKEQ. Measured with immunoSEQ multiplex PCR; TCRdb has only the in-frame clones, and not every one. The table records tens of thousands of clones, 80% to 90% of them present only once. The chain joins TRBV4-2 to TRBJ2-3; TRBD2 is a possible D gene (6 bases). This sequence originates from an adult who received the AZD1222 COVID-19 vaccine. Sequenced material: peripheral blood, taken 28 days after the second AZD1222 dose. CDR3 loop: CASSQEGGGPNTDTQYF. The CDR3 bases are TGTGCCAGCAGCCAAGAGGGGGGTGGGCCCAACACAGATACGCAGTATTTT.